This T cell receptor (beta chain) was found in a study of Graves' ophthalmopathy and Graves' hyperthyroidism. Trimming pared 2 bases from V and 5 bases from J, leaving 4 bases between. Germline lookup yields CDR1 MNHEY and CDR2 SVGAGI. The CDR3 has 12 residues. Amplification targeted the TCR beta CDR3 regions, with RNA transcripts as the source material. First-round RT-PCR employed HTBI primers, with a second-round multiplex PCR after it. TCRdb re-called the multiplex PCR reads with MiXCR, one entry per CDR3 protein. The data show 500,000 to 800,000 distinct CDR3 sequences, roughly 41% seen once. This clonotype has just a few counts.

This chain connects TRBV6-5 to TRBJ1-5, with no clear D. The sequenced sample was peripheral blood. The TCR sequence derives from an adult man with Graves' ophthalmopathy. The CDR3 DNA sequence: TGTGCCAGCAGTTACCCCTATCAGCCCCAGCATTTT. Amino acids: CASSYPYQPQHF.